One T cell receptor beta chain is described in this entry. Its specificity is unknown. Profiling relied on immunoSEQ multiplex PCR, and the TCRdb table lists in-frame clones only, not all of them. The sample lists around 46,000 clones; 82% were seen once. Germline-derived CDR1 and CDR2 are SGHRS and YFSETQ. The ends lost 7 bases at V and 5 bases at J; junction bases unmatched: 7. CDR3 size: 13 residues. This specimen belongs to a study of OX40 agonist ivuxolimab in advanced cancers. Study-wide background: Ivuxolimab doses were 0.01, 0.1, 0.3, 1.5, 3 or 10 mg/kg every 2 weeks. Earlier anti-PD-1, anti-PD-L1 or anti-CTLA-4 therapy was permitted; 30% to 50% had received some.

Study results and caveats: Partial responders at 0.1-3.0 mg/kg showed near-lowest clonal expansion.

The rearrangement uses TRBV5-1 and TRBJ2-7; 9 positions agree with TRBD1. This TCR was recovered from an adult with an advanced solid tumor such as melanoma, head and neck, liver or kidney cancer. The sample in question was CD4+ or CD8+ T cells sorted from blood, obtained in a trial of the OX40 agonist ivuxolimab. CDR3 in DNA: TGCGCCAGCTCGGGACAGGGTTTCCACGAGCAGTACTTC. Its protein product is CASSGQGFHEQYF.